These 10 T cell receptor beta chains were sequenced from one sample in a study of human T cells and chemical hapten exposure (dated by TCRdb to the early 2020s). The time point label for this specimen denotes: patch test 3, about 24 weeks after DPC sensitization. Per the publication, the treatment or condition label means: therapeutic diphenylcyclopropenone sensitization with weekly scalp DPC. Libraries were constructed by RACE. The instrument given in TCRdb is NextSeq 500. The raw public data were reprocessed by TCRdb itself: fastp quality trimming at Q25, MiXCR clonotype calling, in-frame beta chains only. Rows with one shared CDR3 protein collapse into an entry with the most common genes and DNA. This sample holds more than 150,000 distinct CDR3 sequences; 20% to 25% were observed only once. Of the sample, roughly 2.3% is held by the ten largest clones. Sequencing used whole blood, obtained in connection with sensitization to the hapten diphenylcyclopropenone (DPC). These receptors came from a woman aged 40 to 49 with alopecia areata. Some clones in this sample may be carry-over from other donors' samples.

The chain has TRBV7-2 and TRBJ1-2, with 11 bases matching TRBD1. V gave up 5 bases and J gave up 6 bases; unmatched junction bases: 11. This CDR3 comprises 16 residues. From germline, CDR1 is SGHTA and CDR2 FQGNSA. CDR3 amino acids: CASSQNGQGALHGYTF. CDR3 nucleotide sequence: TGTGCCAGCAGCCAGAACGGACAGGGGGCTTTGCATGGCTACACCTTC.

This clonotype was observed a handful of times. The rearrangement links TRBV20-1 to TRBJ2-5, with unresolved D. Between the trimmed V and J ends, which lost 1 base and 5 bases, there was a span of 14 bases. The germline gives CDR1 DFQATT, CDR2 SNEGSKA (reference sequence). This CDR3 comprises 14 residues. CDR3 region: CSARAREAVETQYF. As DNA, the CDR3 is TGCAGTGCTAGAGCAAGAGAGGCCGTGGAGACCCAGTACTTC.

The chain is built from TRBV7-3 and TRBJ2-5; no clear D gene. The germline V and J ends were trimmed by 5 bases and 2 bases, with 9 bases remaining between them. CDR3 length: 13 amino acids. Per the germline V gene, CDR1 is SGHTA and CDR2 is FQGTGA. CDR3 DNA: TGTGCCAGCAGCATCGGACGGCAAGAGACCCAGTACTTC. This encodes CASSIGRQETQYF.

The J gene is TRBJ2-1, the V gene TRBV12-3 or TRBV12-4, with 9 bases aligning to TRBD1. The trim removed 6 bases at V and 4 bases at J, leaving 7 bases unmatched. The CDR3 is made up of 15 amino acids. CDR3 bases: TGTGCCAGCAGAGATCCGGGACAGGGATACAATGAGCAGTTCTTC. As protein: CASRDPGQGYNEQFF.

The chain is built from TRBV5-8 and TRBJ1-1; possible D gene TRBD1, 5 bases. The germline V gene encodes CDR1 SGHTS and CDR2 YDEGEE. CDR3 length: 13 residues. The V and J ends lost 4 bases and 1 base respectively, with 8 bases between them. Here the CDR3 reads CASSDDRNTEAFF. CDR3 bases: TGTGCCAGCAGCGACGACAGGAACACTGAAGCTTTCTTT.

A few counts support this clonotype. The chain combines TRBV7-6 with TRBJ2-6; 9 nucleotides line up with TRBD1. The length of the CDR3 is 17 residues. The germline V gene has CDR1 SGHVS and CDR2 FNYEAQ. With V trimmed by 4 bases and J by 4 bases, 8 bases remained unmatched. CDR3 nucleotide sequence: TGTGCCAGCAGCTCGTTGCTAGGACAGGGGGGGGCCAACGTCCTGACTTTC. It translates to CASSSLLGQGGANVLTF.

The chain combines TRBV9 with TRBJ2-1; D unresolved. The CDR3 totals 15 residues. The V and J ends lost 0 bases and 0 bases respectively, with 7 bases between them. CDR1 is SGDLS and CDR2 is YYNGEE in the germline V gene. The DNA for the CDR3 is TGTGCCAGCAGCGTAGGCGGTCCCTCCTACAATGAGCAGTTCTTC. It encodes CASSVGGPSYNEQFF.

This clonotype was found a few times. This sequence joins TRBV5-1 and TRBJ2-1, with D possibly being TRBD1 (6 bases). V lost 3 bases to trimming and J lost 4 bases, with 26 bases between them. Germline V CDR1 and CDR2: SGHRS, YFSETQ. This CDR3 region has 19 residues. This CDR3 reads CASSSPDRSANLKYNEQFF. CDR3 in DNA: TGCGCCAGCAGCTCTCCTGACAGGTCGGCGAATCTGAAATACAATGAGCAGTTCTTC. The full variable domain, its missing parts supplied by reference TRBV5-1 and TRBJ2-1, is KAGVTQTPRYLIKTRGQQVTLSCSPISGHRSVSWYQQTPGQGLQFLFEYFSETQRNKGNFPGRFSGRQFSNSRSEMNVSTLELGDSALYLCASSSPDRSANLKYNEQFFGPGTRLTVL.

As to this clonotype: Relative to the germline gene, one junction end is altered; a read error may explain this. The genes are TRBV5-1 and TRBJ2-5; D is unresolved. From germline, CDR1 is SGHRS and CDR2 YFSETQ. This CDR3 has 13 residues. The CDR3 sequence is CASSLGSAAPQDF. As DNA, the CDR3 is TGCGCCAGCAGCTTGGGTTCAGCAGCCCCTCAGGACTTC.

This clonotype has more than one count but fewer than ten. V usage is TRBV20-1 and J usage is TRBJ1-5; no definite D call. CDR1 DFQATT and CDR2 SNEGSKA come from the germline V gene (reference sequence). V was cut by 3 bases and J by 2 bases, with 11 bases left in between. This CDR3 is built from 14 residues. CDR3 sequence reads: CSASPLQGNQPQHF. The DNA for the CDR3 is TGCAGTGCTAGCCCCCTACAAGGCAATCAGCCCCAGCATTTT.